This TCR beta chain is from a study of CD8 T cells in ankylosing spondylitis. The study, taken as a whole, reports: Reactive arthritis synovial fluid and blood were previously reported to contain some motif variants. Disease-linked clones were CD8+ and relatively rare in peripheral blood. Disease-linked clones reportedly showed significant enrichment in matched ankylosing spondylitis synovial fluid. Characteristic, it appeared, of ankylosing spondylitis blood was a TCR beta motif of eight highly homologous variants.

CDR3 length equals 14 residues. CDR1 LGHNA and CDR2 YNFKEQ come from the germline V gene. The V gene lost 1 base and the J gene lost 3 bases, with 9 bases spanning the gap. This clonotype was found many times. What it recognizes is unknown. The authors made TCR beta libraries by quantitative 5'-RACE with molecular barcodes. TCRdb reprocessed the 5' RACE reads via MiXCR and lists one record per CDR3 protein. Among 500,000 or so distinct CDR3 sequences listed, less than 6% were seen once. Source material: blood, either unsorted or a sorted T cell fraction (not recorded which). The source is a male donor with ankylosing spondylitis. J is TRBJ1-2 and V is TRBV4-2; the D is unclear. The CDR3 region has the DNA TGTGCCAGCAGCCAAGGGCGAGACCACTATGGCTACACCTTC. Residues: CASSQGRDHYGYTF.